The 20 T cell receptor beta chains below come from one sample, sequenced in a study of cytotoxic CD8 clonotypes in ibrutinib-treated CLL. Here immunoSEQ multiplex PCR was the method, and the copy in TCRdb shows in-frame clones only, minus some. The repertoire holds about 4,000 clones, with 65% to 90% as singletons. The sample here was PBMCs, taken before ibrutinib treatment. Receptors originate from a human donor with chronic lymphocytic leukemia.

The chain joins TRBV27 to TRBJ1-5; TRBD1 aligns across 7 bases. Germline V gene lookup returns CDR1 MNHEY and CDR2 SMNVEV (reference sequence). V shed 8 bases and J 5 bases; nucleotides not matched to a gene: 9. The CDR3 has 14 amino acids. The chain's CDR3 is CASSNSQGDQPQHF. The DNA of the CDR3 is TGTGCCAGCTCCAACTCCCAGGGGGATCAGCCCCAGCATTTT.

The chain employs TRBV28 and TRBJ1-1; possible D gene TRBD1, 5 bases. Trimming removed 7 bases from V and 8 bases from J, with 14 bases in between. Looked up from germline, CDR1 is MDHEN and CDR2 is SYDVKM. The CDR3 extends over 12 amino acids. This CDR3 is CASILGQREAFF. In DNA, the CDR3 is TGTGCCAGCATCTTGGGGCAGCGAGAAGCTTTCTTT. Together with reference TRBV28 and TRBJ1-1, the CDR3 gives the full variable domain: DVKVTQSSRYLVKRTGEKVFLECVQDMDHENMFWYRQDPGLGLRLIYFSYDVKMKEKGDIPEGYSVSREKKERFSLILESASTNQTSMYLCASILGQREAFFGQGTRLTVV.

This clone is labeled as medium-sized. The V and J genes are TRBV6-1 and TRBJ1-5, with unresolved D. Germline V gene sequence: CDR1 MNHNS, CDR2 SASEGT. This CDR3 is built from 15 residues. Trimming left V 4 bases short and J 0 bases short, with 10 bases between. This chain's CDR3 is CASSVSADSNQPQHF. The CDR3 DNA is TGTGCCAGCAGTGTTAGCGCAGATAGCAATCAGCCCCAGCATTTT.

The chain couples TRBV5-6 to TRBJ2-7; D gene unclear. This CDR3 spans 12 amino acids. In germline, CDR1 is SGHDT, CDR2 YYEEEE. The V gene lost 1 base and the J gene lost 0 bases, with 2 bases spanning the gap. As DNA, the CDR3 is TGTGCCAGCAGCTTGAGCTCCTACGAGCAGTACTTC. This sequence encodes CASSLSSYEQYF.

Only one count was recorded for this clone. This chain connects TRBV5-4 to TRBJ2-5; perhaps TRBD1 as D (6 bases). Germline V gene sequence: CDR1 SGHNT, CDR2 YYREEE (reference sequence). V was pared by 4 bases and J by 5 bases, with 15 bases between. This CDR3 spans 14 amino acids. The CDR3 DNA is TGTGCCAGCAGCCAGGGGACACCCCGGGAGACCCAGTACTTC. Amino acids: CASSQGTPRETQYF.

The rearrangement joins TRBV6-4 to TRBJ2-1, with TRBD2 matching 13 bases. Trimming at V came to 4 bases and at J to 6 bases, leaving 9 bases not matched to a gene. Germline-derived CDR1 and CDR2 are MRHNA and SNTAGT. The CDR3 has 17 residues. For the CDR3, the DNA is TGTGCCAGCAGTGCGTCCCGGACTAGCGGGAGACGCAATGAGCAGTTCTTC. Its protein product is CASSASRTSGRRNEQFF.

This chain joins TRBV11-2 and TRBJ2-1; TRBD1 is a possible D gene (5 bases). This CDR3 is built from 12 residues. Trimming pared 5 bases from V and 5 bases from J, leaving 7 bases between. Germline V CDR1 and CDR2: SGHAT, FQNNGV. In nucleotides, the CDR3 is TGTGCCAGCAGCCTGACAGACAATGAGCAGTTCTTC. This encodes CASSLTDNEQFF.

This chain uses TRBV7-9 with TRBJ2-3; D unclear. Trimming took 2 bases from V and 1 from J, leaving 13 bases between them. This CDR3 spans 16 amino acids. Looked up from germline, CDR1 is SEHNR and CDR2 is FQNEAQ (reference sequence). The CDR3 DNA follows: TGTGCCAGCAGCTTAAGGGCCACCTCGGGCACAGATACGCAGTATTTT. Protein: CASSLRATSGTDTQYF.

This chain joins TRBV30 and TRBJ1-5; D unresolved. Per the germline V gene, CDR1 is GTSNPN and CDR2 is SVGIG (reference sequence). V was trimmed by 4 bases and J by 5 bases, leaving 15 bases between them. This CDR3 region has 14 residues. The CDR3 coding sequence is TGTGCCTGGAATCGAGGGATTGGCGATCAGCCCCAGCATTTT. This sequence encodes CAWNRGIGDQPQHF.

Here the CDR3 DNA reads TGTGCCAGCAGCTCAGGGGGCTCTGGAAACACCATATATTTT. It yields the protein CASSSGGSGNTIYF. The chain has TRBV7-2 and TRBJ1-3; TRBD1 agrees at 7 bases. With 4 bases clipped from V and 0 bases from J, the junction kept 0 bases outside the gene matches. The CDR3 is made up of 14 amino acids. The germline gives CDR1 SGHTA, CDR2 FQGNSA.

The gene calls are TRBV29-1 and TRBJ2-1, with TRBD1 matching 7 bases. V shed 4 bases, J shed 9 bases, and the junction held 9 bases outside the gene matches. Germline CDR1 reads SQVTM; CDR2 reads ANQGSEA. The CDR3 loop spans 13 amino acids. The CDR3 DNA sequence: TGCAGCGTTGGGCAGGGGGTGTCAATTGAGCAGTTCTTC. Translated, it gives CSVGQGVSIEQFF.

V usage is TRBV4-1 and J usage is TRBJ2-7; the D is unclear. This CDR3 has 13 residues. V gave up 1 base and J gave up 0 bases, with 4 bases separating them. The germline V gene encodes CDR1 MGHRA and CDR2 YSYEKL. The CDR3 here is CASSQGTSYEQYF. CDR3 nucleotide sequence: TGCGCCAGCAGCCAAGGGACCTCCTACGAGCAGTACTTC.

The chain has TRBV27 and TRBJ1-2; weak D call: TRBD1 (6 bases). Trimming took 4 bases from V and 2 from J, leaving 11 bases between them. Per the germline V gene, CDR1 is MNHEY and CDR2 is SMNVEV (reference sequence). The CDR3 spans 14 residues. CDR3 coding DNA: TGTGCCAGCAGTTATCGGGGGGGCAACTATGGCTACACCTTC. Translating it yields CASSYRGGNYGYTF.

In its sample, this clone was seen a few times. CDR3 DNA sequence: TGCGCCAGCAGCTTGGGGCAACTGAATAGCAATCAGCCCCAGCATTTT. This translates into CASSLGQLNSNQPQHF. This chain links TRBV5-1 with TRBJ1-5; D ambiguous. CDR1 and CDR2 from the germline V gene are SGHRS and YFSETQ. CDR3 length equals 16 residues. V was trimmed by 0 bases and J by 0 bases, leaving 10 bases between them.

By share of the sample, this clone is large. The J gene is TRBJ1-4, the V gene TRBV6-1, with TRBD1 as a possible D gene (6 bases). V lost 1 base to trimming and J lost 11 bases, with 23 bases between them. This CDR3 is 17 amino acids long. Germline V CDR1 and CDR2: MNHNS, SASEGT. The CDR3, as DNA: TGTGCCAGCAGTGAAGACAGTGTCGGATCACAGGGCGGGAAACTGTTTTTT. Its protein product is CASSEDSVGSQGGKLFF.

The genes are TRBV4-1 and TRBJ2-2; TRBD2 agrees at 7 bases. The germline V gene has CDR1 MGHRA and CDR2 YSYEKL. The CDR3 spans 14 residues. V gave up 6 bases and J gave up 0 bases; unmatched junction bases: 1. The CDR3 DNA reads TGCGCCAGCAGGGGAGGGACGAACACCGGGGAGCTGTTTTTT. Protein product: CASRGGTNTGELFF.

This clone was detected only a few times. V and J are TRBV28 and TRBJ2-7, with D unclear. CDR3 length: 14 amino acids. Trimming shortened V by 6 bases and J by 2 bases, and 14 bases separated the two germline ends. In germline, CDR1 is MDHEN, CDR2 SYDVKM. This chain's CDR3 is CASSRPGPTYEQYF. CDR3 coding DNA: TGTGCCAGCAGCCGACCTGGACCGACCTACGAGCAGTACTTC.

The chain carries TRBV7-8 and TRBJ2-3; 9 bases line up with TRBD2. This CDR3 is built from 16 residues. V trimming: 6 bases; J trimming: 0 bases; junction bases outside the gene matches: 7. Germline CDR1 and CDR2: SGHVS and FQNEAQ. CDR3 bases: TGTGCCAGCAGGATAGCGGGAGCAACTAGCACAGATACGCAGTATTTT. The encoded protein is CASRIAGATSTDTQYF.

The chain has TRBV18 and TRBJ1-3, with 9 positions matching TRBD1. V trimming: 1 base; J trimming: 3 bases; junction bases outside the gene matches: 7. This CDR3 spans 17 amino acids. CDR1 is KGHSH and CDR2 is LQKENI in the germline V gene. The CDR3 DNA reads as TGTGCCAGCTCACCACTCGGGACAGGGATCATTGGAAACACCATATATTTT. Residues: CASSPLGTGIIGNTIYF.

CDR3 nucleotide sequence: TGTGCCAGCAGCTTGGAAGACTACGAGCAGTACTTC. Its translation is CASSLEDYEQYF. This chain joins TRBV5-6 and TRBJ2-7; D is uncertain. The germline V and J ends were trimmed by 0 bases and 3 bases, with 4 bases remaining between them. CDR3 length: 12 amino acids. CDR1 and CDR2 from the germline V gene are SGHDT and YYEEEE.